This record looks at one T cell receptor (beta chain) sequence and its context. CDR1 is SGDLS, CDR2 YYNGEE, per germline. The CDR3 has 15 residues. The ends lost 1 base at V and 5 bases at J; junction bases unmatched: 6. This sample was included in a study of blood T cell repertoires in COVID-19. Study-wide background: Some COVID-19 samples were acute and others convalescent; all came from the United States, Italy and Spain.

A Seattle source enrolled patients during active infection and followed them longitudinally. Study processing details: Estimation of nucleated cell counts was performed using reference gene primer amplification. Sequencing used immunoSEQ multiplex PCR; TCRdb keeps in-frame clones, though not all of them. V and J calls and clone size are copied from that table; D and trimming were computed from the DNA. In the table there are 55,000 to 70,000 clones, roughly nine tenths of which are singletons. The TCR comes from a man aged 40-50 years with COVID-19, enrolled during active disease. The source material was peripheral blood. The J gene is TRBJ2-3, the V gene TRBV9; TRBD2 matches 8 bases. As DNA, the CDR3 is TGTGCCAGCAGCGTATCGGGGGGGCTGGGAGATACGCAGTATTTT. Protein sequence: CASSVSGGLGDTQYF.